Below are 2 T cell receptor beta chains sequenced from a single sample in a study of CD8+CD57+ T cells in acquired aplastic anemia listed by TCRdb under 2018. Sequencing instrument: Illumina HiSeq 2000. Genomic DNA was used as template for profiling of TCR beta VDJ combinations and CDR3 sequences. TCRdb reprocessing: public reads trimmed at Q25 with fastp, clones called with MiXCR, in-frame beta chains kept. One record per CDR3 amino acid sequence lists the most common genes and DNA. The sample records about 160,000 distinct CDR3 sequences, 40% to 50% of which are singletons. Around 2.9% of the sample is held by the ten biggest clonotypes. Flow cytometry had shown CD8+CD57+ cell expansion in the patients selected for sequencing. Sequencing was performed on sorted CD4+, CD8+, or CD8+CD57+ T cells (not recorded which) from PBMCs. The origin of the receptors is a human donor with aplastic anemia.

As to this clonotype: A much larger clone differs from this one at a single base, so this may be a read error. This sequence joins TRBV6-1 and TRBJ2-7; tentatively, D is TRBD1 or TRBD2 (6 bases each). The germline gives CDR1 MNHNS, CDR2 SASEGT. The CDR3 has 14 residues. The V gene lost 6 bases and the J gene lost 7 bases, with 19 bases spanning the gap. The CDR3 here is CASRAPGAAGEQYF. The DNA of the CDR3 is TGTGCCAGCAGAGCTCCGGGGGCCGCGGGGGAGCAGTACTTC.

The CDR3 loop reads CSVPAFPYGYTF. CDR3 nucleotide sequence: TGCAGCGTTCCGGCTTTTCCTTATGGCTACACCTTC. The genes are TRBV29-1 and TRBJ1-2; D not certain. The CDR3 is 12 amino acids. Trimming stripped 5 bases from V and 5 bases from J, with 12 bases between. Per germline, CDR1 SQVTM and CDR2 ANQGSEA.